This T cell receptor beta chain was sequenced for a study of PD-L1 blockade in urothelial cancer. The overall study: Men with urothelial cancer arising in the bladder made up about 90% of the roughly 30 patients. From 0 to 3 prior chemotherapy regimens had been given to the patients.

Clones were sequenced by immunoSEQ multiplex PCR, and TCRdb holds only the in-frame ones, with some missing. The data contain around 700 clones, about 39% of them singletons. Germline V gene sequence: CDR1 SGHRS, CDR2 YFSETQ. The CDR3 runs 15 residues. V was cut by 6 bases and J by 3 bases, with 16 bases left in between. The material was tumor tissue, obtained before atezolizumab (anti-PD-L1) treatment. This rearrangement joins TRBV5-1 to TRBJ2-1; tentative D call: TRBD2 (6 bases). The clonotype originates from a woman over 75 with urothelial cancer. As DNA, the CDR3 is TGCGCCAGCATGGGTTCCGGGAGTAACTACAATGAGCAGTTCTTC. It yields the protein CASMGSGSNYNEQFF.